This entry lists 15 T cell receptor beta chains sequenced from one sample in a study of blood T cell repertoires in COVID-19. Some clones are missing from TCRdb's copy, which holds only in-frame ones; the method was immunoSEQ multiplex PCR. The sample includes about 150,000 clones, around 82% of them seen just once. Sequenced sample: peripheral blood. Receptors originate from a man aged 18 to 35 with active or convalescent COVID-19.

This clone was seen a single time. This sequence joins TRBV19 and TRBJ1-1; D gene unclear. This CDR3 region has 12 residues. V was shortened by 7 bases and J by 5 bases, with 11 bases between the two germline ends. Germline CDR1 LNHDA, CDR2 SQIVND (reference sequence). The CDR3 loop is CASKLAGTEAFF. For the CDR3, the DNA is TGTGCCAGTAAACTGGCGGGGACTGAAGCTTTCTTT.

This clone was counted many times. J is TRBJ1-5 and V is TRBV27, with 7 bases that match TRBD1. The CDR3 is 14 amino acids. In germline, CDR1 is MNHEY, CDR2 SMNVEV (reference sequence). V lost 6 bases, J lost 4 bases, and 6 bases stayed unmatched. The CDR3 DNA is TGTGCCAGCAGCCCAGGGACAGTTAATCAGCCCCAGCATTTT. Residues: CASSPGTVNQPQHF.

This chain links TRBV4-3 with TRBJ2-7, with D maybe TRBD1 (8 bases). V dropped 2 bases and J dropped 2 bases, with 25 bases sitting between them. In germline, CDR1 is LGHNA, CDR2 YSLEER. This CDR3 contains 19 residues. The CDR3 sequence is CASSQQTGVASGYPYEQYF. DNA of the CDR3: TGCGCCAGCAGCCAACAGACAGGGGTGGCTAGCGGTTACCCCTACGAGCAGTACTTC.

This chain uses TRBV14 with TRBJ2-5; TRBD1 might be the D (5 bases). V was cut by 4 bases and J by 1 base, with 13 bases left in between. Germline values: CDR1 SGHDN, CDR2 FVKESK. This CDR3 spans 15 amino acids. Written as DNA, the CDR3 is TGTGCCAGCAGCCCAGGGTCTTTGGTCCAAGAGACCCAGTACTTC. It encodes CASSPGSLVQETQYF. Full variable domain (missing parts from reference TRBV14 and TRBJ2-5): EAGVTQFPSHSVIEKGQTVTLRCDPISGHDNLYWYRRVMGKEIKFLLHFVKESKQDESGMPNNRFLAERTGGTYSTLKVQPAELEDSGVYFCASSPGSLVQETQYFGPGTRLLVL.

The CDR3, as DNA: TGTGCCAGTAGCCAGACTAGCGGGGTCAATGAGCAGTTCTTC. The encoded protein is CASSQTSGVNEQFF. V gene TRBV19 combines with J gene TRBJ2-1, with 11 nucleotides matching TRBD2. The V segment lost 6 bases and the J segment 6 bases; nucleotides outside the gene matches: 4. CDR1 and CDR2 (germline): LNHDA, SQIVND (reference sequence). The CDR3 sequence is 14 residues long.

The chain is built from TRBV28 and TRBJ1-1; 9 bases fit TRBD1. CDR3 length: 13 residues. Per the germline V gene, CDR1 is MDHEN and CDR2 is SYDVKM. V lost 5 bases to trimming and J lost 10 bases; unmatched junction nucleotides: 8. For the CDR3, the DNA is TGTGCCAGCAGTAGGGACAGGGCCGGCGGAGCTTTCTTT. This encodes CASSRDRAGGAFF.

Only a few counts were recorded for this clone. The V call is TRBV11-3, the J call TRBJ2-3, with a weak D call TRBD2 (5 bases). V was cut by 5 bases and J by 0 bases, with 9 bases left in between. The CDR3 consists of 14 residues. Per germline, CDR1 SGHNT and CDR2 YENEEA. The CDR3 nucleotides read TGTGCCAGCAGCCCGGGGTTTAGCACAGATACGCAGTATTTT. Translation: CASSPGFSTDTQYF.

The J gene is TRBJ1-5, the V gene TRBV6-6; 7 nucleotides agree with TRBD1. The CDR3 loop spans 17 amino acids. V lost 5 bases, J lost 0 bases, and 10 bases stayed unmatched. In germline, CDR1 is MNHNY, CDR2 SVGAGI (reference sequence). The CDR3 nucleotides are TGTGCCAGCAGTCCACTTCAGGACAGGCCTAGCAATCAGCCCCAGCATTTT. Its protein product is CASSPLQDRPSNQPQHF.

The CDR3 coding sequence is TGTGCCAGTAAGGGTGACAGGAATAATTCACCCCTCCACTTT. The encoded protein is CASKGDRNNSPLHF. This chain uses TRBV19 with TRBJ1-6; possibly TRBD1 for D (6 bases). The CDR3 covers 14 residues. The V and J ends lost 7 bases and 5 bases respectively, with 12 bases between them. Per the germline V gene, CDR1 is LNHDA and CDR2 is SQIVND (reference sequence).

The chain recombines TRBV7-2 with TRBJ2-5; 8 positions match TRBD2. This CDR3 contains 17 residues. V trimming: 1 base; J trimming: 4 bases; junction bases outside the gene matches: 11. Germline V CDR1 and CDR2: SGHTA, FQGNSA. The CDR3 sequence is CASSLEGSGRAGETQYF. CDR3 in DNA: TGTGCCAGCAGCTTAGAGGGTTCCGGGAGGGCCGGAGAGACCCAGTACTTC.

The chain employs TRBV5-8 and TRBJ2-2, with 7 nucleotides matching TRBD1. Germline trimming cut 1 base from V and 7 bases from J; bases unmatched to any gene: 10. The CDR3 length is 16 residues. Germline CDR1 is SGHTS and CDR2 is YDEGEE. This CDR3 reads CASSLRGGGVDGELFF. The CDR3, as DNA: TGTGCCAGCAGCTTGCGAGGGGGCGGTGTTGACGGGGAGCTGTTTTTT.

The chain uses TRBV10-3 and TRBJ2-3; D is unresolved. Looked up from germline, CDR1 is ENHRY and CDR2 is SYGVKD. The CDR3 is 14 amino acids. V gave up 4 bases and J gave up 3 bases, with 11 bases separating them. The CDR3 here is CAISGQVTTDTQYF. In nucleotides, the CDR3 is TGTGCCATCAGTGGTCAGGTAACTACAGATACGCAGTATTTT.

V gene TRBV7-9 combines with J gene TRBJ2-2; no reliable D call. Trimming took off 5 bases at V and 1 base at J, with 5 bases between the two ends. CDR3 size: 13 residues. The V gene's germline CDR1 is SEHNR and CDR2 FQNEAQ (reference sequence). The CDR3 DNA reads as TGTGCCAGCAGCATTATGAACACCGGGGAGCTGTTTTTT. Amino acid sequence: CASSIMNTGELFF.

CDR3: CASSPWTGPYNEQFF. CDR3 DNA: TGTGCCAGCAGCCCGTGGACAGGGCCCTACAATGAGCAGTTCTTC. The genes are TRBV5-8 and TRBJ2-1, with TRBD1 matching over 8 bases. There are 15 residues in the CDR3. Germline CDR1 reads SGHTS; CDR2 reads YDEGEE. V shed 4 bases and J 2 bases; nucleotides not matched to a gene: 5.

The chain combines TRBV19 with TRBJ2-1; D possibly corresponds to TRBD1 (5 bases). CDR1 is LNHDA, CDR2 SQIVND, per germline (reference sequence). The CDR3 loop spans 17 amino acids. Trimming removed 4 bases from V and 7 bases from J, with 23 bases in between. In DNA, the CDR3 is TGTGCCAGTAGTAAGGGTCCGGTAGGGGTCGTTGGGAATGAGCAGTTCTTC. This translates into CASSKGPVGVVGNEQFF.